A single sample gave rise to the 17 T cell receptor beta chains below, sequenced in a study of blood T cells in healthy people across ages. PCR was performed a second time for roughly 7 to 12 cycles using a sample-barcoded 5' primer and a J-beta primer mix. TCRdb redid the calling of the 5' RACE reads with MiXCR, one entry per CDR3 protein. This repertoire shows approximately 780,000 distinct CDR3 sequences, 20% to 30% found once; its top ten account for 3%. This same sample was also taken into another study, of T cells of mothers and their children.

The specimen sequenced was blood. All receptors derive from a boy under 18 in good health.

At least ten counts were recorded for this clonotype. The gene calls are TRBV28 and TRBJ2-1; D remains ambiguous. The DNA end lines up better with TRBJ2-7; the J call may be wrong. The germline CDR1 and CDR2 sequences are MDHEN and SYDVKM. The CDR3 sequence is 12 residues long. DNA for the CDR3: TGTGCCAGCAGTTCAAGGGCCTACGAGCAGTACTTC. Translation: CASSSRAYEQYF.

This clonotype was recorded a few times. The genes are TRBV6-2 or TRBV6-3 and TRBJ1-1; D gene uncertain. From germline, CDR1 is MNHEY and CDR2 SVGEGT. The CDR3 spans 16 residues. The V end was cut by 2 bases, the J end by 4 bases, with 17 bases between. The CDR3: CASSYVGFVRLTEAFF. Written as DNA, the CDR3 is TGTGCCAGCAGTTACGTCGGGTTTGTACGGCTCACTGAAGCTTTCTTT.

This clonotype was seen a few times. The missing conserved phenylalanine or tryptophan at the end of this CDR3 makes a read error likely. This chain joins TRBV12-3 or TRBV12-4 and TRBJ1-1; D perhaps matches TRBD1 (6 bases). CDR3 length: 14 residues. V was clipped by 6 bases and J by 7 bases, with 18 bases between them. DNA for the CDR3: TGTGCCAGCAGATGGGGGCTTGGGGGGGTTGAAGCTTTCCTT. It specifies CASRWGLGGVEAFL.

Regarding this clonotype: A much larger clone differs by one base, so this may be a read error. As DNA, the CDR3 is TGTGCCAGCAGTTTTGGGAGCCTCGGGACCCAGTGCTTC. This sequence encodes CASSFGSLGTQCF. The chain uses TRBV12-3 or TRBV12-4 and TRBJ2-5, with D possibly being TRBD1 or TRBD2 (5 bases each). The CDR3 is made up of 13 amino acids.

This clonotype was detected only a few times. The chain carries TRBV28 and TRBJ2-2; D gene ambiguous. Germline V gene data show CDR1 as MDHEN and CDR2 as SYDVKM. With 3 bases removed from V and 5 bases from J, the gap between germline ends came to 10 bases. The CDR3 has 14 amino acids. CDR3 in amino acids: CASSLSVLTGELFF. The CDR3 nucleotides are TGTGCCAGCAGTTTGTCAGTCTTAACCGGGGAGCTGTTTTTT.

The chain has TRBV12-3 or TRBV12-4 and TRBJ2-1; D is unresolved. Trimming took off 1 base at V and 3 bases at J, with 10 bases between the two ends. The CDR3 has 15 residues. The CDR3 nucleotides read TGTGCCAGCAGTTTAGACGAGAGTCACTACAATGAGCAGTTCTTC. Translation: CASSLDESHYNEQFF.

This clonotype appeared a few times. The V gene is TRBV21-1, the J gene TRBJ2-5; TRBD2 is the table's D call, not checked against the DNA. TRBV21-1 is annotated as a pseudogene. This CDR3 comprises 22 residues. The CDR3 DNA sequence: TGTGCCAGCAGTAAAATGGGGATGTGGCTAGCGGGGGGTAGGCCCTCCAAAGAGACCCAGTACTTC. It codes for CASSKMGMWLAGGRPSKETQYF.

This clonotype was seen a handful of times. The chain combines TRBV5-1 with TRBJ1-2, with TRBD1 as a possible D gene (5 bases). Germline loops: CDR1 SGHRS, CDR2 YFSETQ. Trimming removed 1 base at V and 8 bases at J, with 9 bases between. The CDR3 is 12 residues long. Here the CDR3 reads CASSLPREGYTF. Written as DNA, the CDR3 is TGCGCCAGCAGCTTGCCCAGGGAGGGCTACACCTTC.

In DNA, the CDR3 is TGTGCCAGCAGTGCCCAAGGGACAGGGAAGGATGGCTACACCTTC. As protein: CASSAQGTGKDGYTF. V is TRBV27 and J is TRBJ1-2; 9 nucleotides align to TRBD1. CDR3 length equals 15 residues. Germline trimming cut 5 bases from V and 6 bases from J; bases unmatched to any gene: 10. Germline-derived CDR1 and CDR2 are MNHEY and SMNVEV (reference sequence).

This clonotype was seen only a few times. The chain combines TRBV12-3 or TRBV12-4 with TRBJ1-4, with TRBD1 matching 9 bases. Trimming took 11 bases from V and 4 from J; bases not matched to a gene: 8. This CDR3 is built from 14 residues. The CDR3 sequence: CASTGDRVNEKLFF. CDR3 nucleotide sequence: TGTGCCTCCACCGGGGACAGGGTTAATGAAAAACTGTTTTTT.

The chain uses TRBV19 and TRBJ1-2, with a possible D match to TRBD1 (5 bases). V was pared by 0 bases and J by 4 bases, with 15 bases between. The CDR3 sequence is 16 residues long. The germline V gene encodes CDR1 LNHDA and CDR2 SQIVND (reference sequence). For the CDR3, the DNA is TGTGCCAGTAGTATAGATCCGGACAAGGAGCTCTATGGCTACACCTTC. Protein sequence: CASSIDPDKELYGYTF. The complete variable domain, with remaining parts taken from reference TRBV19 and TRBJ1-2, reads DGGITQSPKYLFRKEGQNVTLSCEQNLNHDAMYWYRQDPGQGLRLIYYSQIVNDFQKGDIAEGYSVSREKKESFPLTVTSAQKNPTAFYLCASSIDPDKELYGYTFGSGTRLTVV.

This clonotype appeared many times. In nucleotides, the CDR3 is TGCAGTGCTAGAGATCAGGAGACCCAGTACTTC. It is translated as CSARDQETQYF. V usage is TRBV20-1 and J usage is TRBJ2-5, with D unresolved. There are 11 residues in the CDR3. The V end was cut by 0 bases, the J end by 5 bases, with 4 bases between. Germline V lookup: CDR1 DFQATT, CDR2 SNEGSKA (reference sequence).

The genes are TRBV18 and TRBJ2-6, with TRBD1 as a possible D gene (5 bases). The length of the CDR3 is 16 residues. Germline-derived CDR1 and CDR2 are KGHSH and LQKENI. V lost 1 base and J 0 bases, leaving 7 bases between the germline ends. The CDR3 nucleotides read TGTGCCAGCTCACCACGGGGCAACTCTGGGGCCAACGTCCTGACTTTC. Its protein is CASSPRGNSGANVLTF.

This clonotype was seen more than once but under ten times. The chain employs TRBV10-3 and TRBJ1-4; the D is unclear. The CDR3 runs to 10 residues. Trimming took off 11 bases at V and 8 bases at J, with 9 bases between the two ends. CDR1 is ENHRY, CDR2 SYGVKD, per germline. The CDR3 here is CAQCPEKLFF. The CDR3 DNA is TGTGCCCAGTGCCCGGAAAAACTGTTTTTT.

V is TRBV9 and J is TRBJ1-2, with a possible D match to TRBD1 (5 bases). Between the trimmed V and J ends, which lost 0 bases and 0 bases, there was a span of 6 bases. The CDR3 covers 14 residues. In germline, CDR1 is SGDLS, CDR2 YYNGEE. CDR3 in DNA: TGTGCCAGCAGCGTAGGGGACCCTAACTATGGCTACACCTTC. This sequence encodes CASSVGDPNYGYTF. Complete variable domain (other parts from reference TRBV9 and TRBJ1-2): DSGVTQTPKHLITATGQRVTLRCSPRSGDLSVYWYQQSLDQGLQFLIQYYNGEERAKGNILERFSAQQFPDLHSELNLSSLELGDSALYFCASSVGDPNYGYTFGSGTRLTVV.

This clonotype occurred a few times. This chain uses TRBV6-6 with TRBJ1-4, with 7 bases matching TRBD1. This CDR3 comprises 14 residues. CDR1 is MNHNY and CDR2 is SVGAGI in the germline V gene (reference sequence). V trimming: 7 bases; J trimming: 8 bases; junction bases outside the gene matches: 10. DNA for the CDR3: TGTGCCAGCACCGACAGGGCATCGAACGAAAAACTGTTTTTT. Encoded protein: CASTDRASNEKLFF.

Ten or more counts support this clonotype. This rearrangement joins TRBV5-1 to TRBJ2-5, with D possibly being TRBD1 or TRBD2 (5 bases each). Trimming left V 0 bases short and J 2 bases short, with 14 bases between. The CDR3 is made up of 16 amino acids. Germline CDR1 reads SGHRS; CDR2 reads YFSETQ. In DNA form, the CDR3 reads TGCGCCAGCAGCTTGGCCGGGACGTCAGGACAAGAGACCCAGTACTTC. Amino acids: CASSLAGTSGQETQYF.